Listed below are T cell receptor beta chains from one sample, sequenced in a study of T cell responses to AZD1222 COVID-19 vaccine. The table came from immunoSEQ multiplex PCR; TCRdb's copy has only in-frame clones and leaves some out. The data contain 75,000 to 95,000 clones, under 95% of them singletons. The sample in question was peripheral blood, obtained on day 0 of MenACWY control vaccination. These receptors came from an adult in good health. Each CDR3 is given with its conserved first and last residue. The D gene is left open where the match is weak. Some rows mark clone size as missing; the rest say once, few, many or name a class of expanded clone.

NA,NA,TRBJ2-3,TRBV12-3/TRBV12-4,TGTGCCAGCAGTGCTATTCAAGGGAGTACGCAGTATTTT,CASSAIQGSTQYF
NA,TRBD1,TRBJ1-6,TRBV28,TGTGCCAGCAGTCTCCGACAGGGGGAGGCACCCCTCCACTTT,CASSLRQGEAPLHF
NA,NA,TRBJ2-2,TRBV12-3/TRBV12-4,TGTGCCAGCAGCTCTCTTCGGGAGCTGTTTTTT,CASSSLRELFF
NA,NA,TRBJ1-4,TRBV6-5,TGTGCCAGCAGTTTCGACAGAACCTATGAAAAACTGTTTTTT,CASSFDRTYEKLFF
NA,NA,TRBJ2-6,TRBV27,TGTGCCAGCAGTTTCTCTGGGGCCAACGTCCTGACTTTC,CASSFSGANVLTF
once,NA,TRBJ2-1,TRBV5-8,TGTGCCAGCAGCTTGGCCTTTTCCGAACTCTACAATGAGCAGTTCTTC,CASSLAFSELYNEQFF
NA,NA,TRBJ2-7,TRBV7-2,TGTGCCAGCAGCGCAGATCGGATACGCGAGCAGTACTTC,CASSADRIREQYF
NA,TRBD2,TRBJ2-1,TRBV5-6,TGTGCCAGCAGCTTGGAACGGGGGGGCCTCCCAAATGAGCAGTTCTTC,CASSLERGGLPNEQFF
NA,NA,TRBJ1-5,TRBV2,TGTGCCAGCAGTGAAGGCCGAGGTGGTCAGCCCCAGCATTTT,CASSEGRGGQPQHF
NA,NA,TRBJ2-7,TRBV20-1,TGCAGTGCTAGCGGGGCCTACGAGCAGTACTTC,CSASGAYEQYF
NA,NA,TRBJ2-2,TRBV3-1/TRBV3-2,TGTGCCAGCAGCCAAGATCTTGTTACCGGGGAGCTGTTTTTT,CASSQDLVTGELFF
once,NA,TRBJ2-5,TRBV30,TGTGCCTGGATTGGTACAGAAACAGAGACCCAGTACTTC,CAWIGTETETQYF
NA,NA,TRBJ1-3,TRBV9,TGTGCCAGCAGCGTAGTTGGGGGTGGAGGAAACACCATATATTTT,CASSVVGGGGNTIYF
NA,TRBD2,TRBJ2-7,TRBV6-2/TRBV6-3,TGTGCCAGCAGTTACTCAACTAGCGGGAGGGAGATCCTCGAGCAGTACTTC,CASSYSTSGREILEQYF
NA,NA,TRBJ2-1,TRBV18,TGTGCCAGCTCACCCCCCCACGGAGGAGGTAATGAGCAGTTCTTC,CASSPPHGGGNEQFF
NA,NA,TRBJ2-3,TRBV29-1,TGCAGCGTTGTGCTAGCGACCACAGATACGCAGTATTTT,CSVVLATTDTQYF
few,NA,TRBJ2-3,TRBV5-4,TGTGCCAGCAGCTTTCAGGGGACAGATACGCAGTATTTT,CASSFQGTDTQYF
NA,TRBD1,TRBJ1-6,TRBV27,TGTGCCAGCAGTTTCATTTGGACAGGGGATTCACCCCTCCACTTT,CASSFIWTGDSPLHF
few,NA,TRBJ2-7,TRBV7-2,TGTGCCAGCAGCTTAAAATTGGCGAGCTCCTACGAGCAGTACTTC,CASSLKLASSYEQYF
NA,TRBD2,TRBJ2-1,TRBV25-1,TGTGCCAGCAGTGGAGCCGGGACTAGCGGCTACAATGAGCAGTTCTTC,CASSGAGTSGYNEQFF
NA,TRBD1,TRBJ2-1,TRBV13,TGTGCCAGCAGCTCACCGGGACAGGGTATCAATGAGCAGTTCTTC,CASSSPGQGINEQFF
NA,TRBD1,TRBJ2-3,TRBV10-3,TGTGCCGTCCAACCGGGACAGGAAGGTCCTAGCACAGATACGCAGTATTTT,CAVQPGQEGPSTDTQYF
NA,NA,TRBJ1-4,TRBV6-5,TGTGCCAGCAGGGATACCGGGCAGGGCGGTGAAAAACTGTTTTTT,CASRDTGQGGEKLFF
NA,NA,TRBJ2-1,TRBV5-1,TGCGCCAGCAGCTTGGAGTACAATGAGCAGTTCTTC,CASSLEYNEQFF
NA,NA,TRBJ1-6,TRBV5-1,TGCGCCAGCAGCTTGGCCGACGTTGGAGCACCCCTCCACTTT,CASSLADVGAPLHF
once,NA,TRBJ2-3,TRBV7-2,TGTGCCAGCAGCTTTAGTCTCTTTGATACGCAGTATTTT,CASSFSLFDTQYF
NA,NA,TRBJ1-4,TRBV7-2,TGTGCCAGCAGCTTAGGGGCGGAGGCCCGTGAAAAACTGTTTTTT,CASSLGAEAREKLFF
NA,NA,TRBJ2-3,TRBV15,TGTGCCACCAGCAGAGGGACAGCCGGAGATACGCAGTATTTT,CATSRGTAGDTQYF
NA,TRBD1,TRBJ2-2,TRBV5-1,TGCGCCAGCAGCTCGGGGACAGGTTTCGCCGGGGAGCTGTTTTTT,CASSSGTGFAGELFF
NA,NA,TRBJ1-4,TRBV14,TGTGCCAGCAGCCAACTACAGGGAAAGGTCGAAAAACTGTTTTTT,CASSQLQGKVEKLFF
once,NA,TRBJ1-4,TRBV7-9,TGTGCCGGACGGACCTCTAATGAAAAACTGTTTTTT,CAGRTSNEKLFF
NA,NA,TRBJ2-6,TRBV29-1,TGCAGCGTTGAAGTCGACACCTCTGGGGCCAACGTCCTGACTTTC,CSVEVDTSGANVLTF
NA,NA,TRBJ2-7,TRBV10-3,TGTGCCATCAGTGAGTCGGTCTACGAGCAGTACTTC,CAISESVYEQYF
NA,NA,TRBJ2-5,TRBV19,TGTGCCAGTAGTATGGGGGAAACCCAGTACTTC,CASSMGETQYF
NA,TRBD1,TRBJ1-1,TRBV5-4,TGTGCCAGCAGCTCGTCGAACAGGGGAATGAACACTGAAGCTTTCTTT,CASSSSNRGMNTEAFF
once,NA,TRBJ1-2,TRBV12-3/TRBV12-4,TGTGCCAGCAGTTACAGTTTATATGGCTACACCTTC,CASSYSLYGYTF
NA,NA,TRBJ2-7,TRBV5-1,TGCGCCAGCAGCTTGCAACCCGGCACCTACGAGCAGTACTTC,CASSLQPGTYEQYF
NA,TRBD1,TRBJ2-5,TRBV9,TGTGCCAGCAGCGGGACAGGGGGATACCAAGAGACCCAGTACTTC,CASSGTGGYQETQYF
once,NA,TRBJ2-2,TRBV19,TGTGCCAGTAGTTTCCAGGGGAACACCGGGGAGCTGTTTTTT,CASSFQGNTGELFF
NA,NA,TRBJ2-6,TRBV7-6,TGTGCCAGCAGCTTAGCGGTATCTAAGACTGCTGGGGCCAACGTCCTGACTTTC,CASSLAVSKTAGANVLTF
NA,NA,TRBJ2-1,TRBV28,TGTGCCAGCAGTTGGGTTGTGGGGGGAGCGGACAATGAGCAGTTCTTC,CASSWVVGGADNEQFF
NA,TRBD1,TRBJ1-2,TRBV15,TGTGCCACCAACATCGACAGGGGGCATGGCTACACCTTC,CATNIDRGHGYTF
NA,NA,TRBJ1-2,TRBV3-1/TRBV3-2,TGTGCCAGCAGCCAAGAGGACAGAAACTATGGCTACACCTTC,CASSQEDRNYGYTF
NA,TRBD1,TRBJ2-5,TRBV12-5,TGTGCTAGTGGTGCGGGACAGGGCAAGGAGACCCAGTACTTC,CASGAGQGKETQYF
NA,TRBD2,TRBJ2-2,TRBV5-6,TGTGCCAGCAGCTTGGGCGGGGGTGTCGGGGAGCTGTTTTTT,CASSLGGGVGELFF
NA,NA,TRBJ1-4,TRBV9,TGTGCCAGCAGCGTAGATGGTCAGGGAGCCGAAAAACTGTTTTTT,CASSVDGQGAEKLFF
NA,NA,TRBJ1-5,TRBV7-2,TGTGCCAGCAGCTTATCCGGGACCGACGGTCAGCCCCAGCATTTT,CASSLSGTDGQPQHF
NA,NA,TRBJ2-2,TRBV5-1,TGCGCCAGCAGATTTCAGGGATCCGGGGAGCTGTTTTTT,CASRFQGSGELFF
NA,TRBD2,TRBJ2-1,TRBV6-2/TRBV6-3,TGTGCCAGCAGTCCGGGCGGGGCGGGAGTCATCTACAATGAGCAGTTCTTC,CASSPGGAGVIYNEQFF
once,TRBD2,TRBJ2-3,TRBV19,TGTGCCAGTACGCTAGCGGGGCTCACAGATACGCAGTATTTT,CASTLAGLTDTQYF
NA,NA,TRBJ2-1,TRBV7-9,TGTGCCAGCAGCTCCCCCGGTGGACAGAAGTTCTTC,CASSSPGGQKFF
NA,NA,TRBJ2-5,TRBV5-5,TGTGCCAGCAGCTTGAGGCCTACGATATACCAAGAGACCCAGTACTTC,CASSLRPTIYQETQYF
NA,TRBD2,TRBJ2-2,TRBV5-1,TGCGCCAGCAGCTTGGGGACTAGCGGGGGAACCAACACCGGGGAGCTGTTTTTT,CASSLGTSGGTNTGELFF
NA,TRBD2,TRBJ2-1,TRBV18,TGTGCCAGCCTTTCGGCGGGAGGGATCTACAATGAGCAGTTCTTC,CASLSAGGIYNEQFF
NA,TRBD2,TRBJ2-5,TRBV7-6,TGTGCCAGCAGCTTCGCCGGGGGGGGGACCCAGTACTTC,CASSFAGGGTQYF
NA,NA,TRBJ1-5,TRBV11-2,TGTGCCAGCAGCTTAGATCGCAGGTTATGGAGCAATCAGCCCCAGCATTTT,CASSLDRRLWSNQPQHF
NA,NA,TRBJ1-3,TRBV7-6,TGTGCCAGCAGTAATGTAGGGGGAAACACCATATATTTT,CASSNVGGNTIYF
NA,TRBD1,TRBJ2-1,TRBV29-1,TGCAGCGTTGAAGATCGGGACAGGGGGTACAATGAGCAGTTCTTC,CSVEDRDRGYNEQFF
NA,NA,TRBJ1-2,TRBV28,TGTGCCACCGTCGGGAGGCCCAACTATGGCTACACCTTC,CATVGRPNYGYTF